The sequence of this T cell receptor beta chain was determined in a study of cytomegalovirus exposure and HLA in healthy donors. General observations from the study: It was reported that TCR beta sequences correctly inferred the HLA-A and HLA-B alleles for most subjects. In a later analysis, donors in an Asian-associated ancestry cluster reportedly had fewer N-insertions in productive TCRs than the cohort mean.

This CDR3 has 15 amino acids. Looked up from germline, CDR1 is MDHEN and CDR2 is SYDVKM. V was trimmed by 6 bases and J by 6 bases, leaving 21 bases between them. PCR used 60 Vbeta primers and 13 Jbeta primers. Libraries were prepared by immunoSEQ multiplex PCR; TCRdb keeps only in-frame clonotypes and omits some of them. In total, the table holds some 31,000 clones. As regards this clone: Its specificity is not known.

Source material: PBMCs. The chain has TRBV28 and TRBJ2-7; D might be TRBD1 (5 bases). This TCR was recovered from a woman in her forties in good health and CMV-seropositive. The CDR3 DNA is TGTGCCAGCAGCCGAGGCAGGGAATGGTTCGGCGAGCAGTACTTC. Encoded protein: CASSRGREWFGEQYF.